This TCR beta chain stems from a study of Ad26.COV2.S vaccination and SARS-CoV-2 variants. Study background: The donor belonged to the COV1001 Ad26.COV2.S trial arm.

Sample treatment: some 20 received Ad26.COV2.S at low or high dose, single or two shots; 5 received placebo; per-sample allocation not given. Following the first vaccine or placebo injection, samples were taken on day 63. V lost 0 bases and J lost 1, with 10 bases in between. Germline CDR1 reads SGHNT; CDR2 reads YYREEE (reference sequence). The length of the CDR3 is 15 residues. The assay was immunoSEQ multiplex PCR, and TCRdb's table has in-frame clones only and misses some. The sample consists of about 280,000 clones, over 75% of them appearing once. The TCR comes from a person aged 18-60 years who received the Ad26.COV2.S COVID-19 vaccine or a placebo. This material consisted of peripheral blood, taken in a trial of Ad26.COV2.S vaccine versus placebo. The chain employs TRBV5-4 and TRBJ2-5; D may match TRBD1 or TRBD2 (5 bases each). CDR3 coding DNA: TGTGCCAGCAGCTTGGTCCCGGGGCCCCAAGAGACCCAGTACTTC. Its protein is CASSLVPGPQETQYF.